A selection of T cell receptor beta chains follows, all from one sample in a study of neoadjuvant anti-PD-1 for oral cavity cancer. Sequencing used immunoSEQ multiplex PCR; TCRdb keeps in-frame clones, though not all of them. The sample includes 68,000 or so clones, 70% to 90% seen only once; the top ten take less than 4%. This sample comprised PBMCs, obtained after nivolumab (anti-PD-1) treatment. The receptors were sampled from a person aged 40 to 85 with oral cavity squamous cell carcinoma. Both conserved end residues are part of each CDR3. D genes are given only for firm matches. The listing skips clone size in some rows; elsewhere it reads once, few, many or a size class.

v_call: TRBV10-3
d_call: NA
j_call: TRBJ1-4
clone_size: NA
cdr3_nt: TGTGCCATCAGGGGGGCCCCTAATGAAAAACTGTTTTTT
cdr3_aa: CAIRGAPNEKLFF

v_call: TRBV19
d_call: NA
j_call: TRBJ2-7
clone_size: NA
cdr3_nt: TGTGCCAGTAGTATACCAAGGGTCGGTCTCTACGAGCAGTACTTC
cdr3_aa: CASSIPRVGLYEQYF

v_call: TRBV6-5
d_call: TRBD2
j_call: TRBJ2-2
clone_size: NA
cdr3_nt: TGTGCCAGCAGTACTGGGGGGGTGGCGGCCGGGGAGCTGTTTTTT
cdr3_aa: CASSTGGVAAGELFF

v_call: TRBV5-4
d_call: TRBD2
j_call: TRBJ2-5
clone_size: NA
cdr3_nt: TGTGCCAGCAGCTTGAATCTAGCGGGAGCGCAAGAGACCCAGTACTTC
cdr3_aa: CASSLNLAGAQETQYF

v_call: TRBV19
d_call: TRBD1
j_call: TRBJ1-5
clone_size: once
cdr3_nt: TGTGCCAGTAGTATCGCGACAGGGGGCGAATTGCAGCCCCAGCATTTT
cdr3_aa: CASSIATGGELQPQHF

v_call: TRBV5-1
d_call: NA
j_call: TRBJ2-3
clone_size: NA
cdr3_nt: TGCGCCAGCAGCTTGGTTCCAGGCACAGATACGCAGTATTTT
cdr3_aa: CASSLVPGTDTQYF

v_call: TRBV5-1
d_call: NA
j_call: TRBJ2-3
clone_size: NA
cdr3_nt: TGCGCCAGCAGCTTGCGAGGACTCCGGACCACTAGCACAGATACGCAGTATTTT
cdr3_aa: CASSLRGLRTTSTDTQYF

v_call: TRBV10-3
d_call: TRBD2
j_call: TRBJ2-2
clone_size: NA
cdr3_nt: TGTGCCATCAGTGATAATGGCAGCGGGAGCGTGCACACCGGGGAGCTGTTTTTT
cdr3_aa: CAISDNGSGSVHTGELFF

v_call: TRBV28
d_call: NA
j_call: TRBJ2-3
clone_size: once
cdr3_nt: TGTGCCAGCAGTCCCTCCCGGCTATGGGATACGCAGTATTTT
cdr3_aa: CASSPSRLWDTQYF

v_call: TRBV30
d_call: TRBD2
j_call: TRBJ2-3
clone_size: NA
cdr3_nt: TGTGCCTGTACGCTGCGGGGGAGCACAGATACGCAGTATTTT
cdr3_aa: CACTLRGSTDTQYF

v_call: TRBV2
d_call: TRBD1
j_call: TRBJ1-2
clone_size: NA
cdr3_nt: TGTGCCAGCAGTCGGGACAGACCTCTGGGGGACTATGGCTACACCTTC
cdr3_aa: CASSRDRPLGDYGYTF

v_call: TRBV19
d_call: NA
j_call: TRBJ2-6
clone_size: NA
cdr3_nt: TGTGCCAGTAGTATAGTTGACGGGAGAGGTTCTGGGGCCAACGTCCTGACTTTC
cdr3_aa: CASSIVDGRGSGANVLTF

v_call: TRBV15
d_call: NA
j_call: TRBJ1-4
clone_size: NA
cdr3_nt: TGTGCCACCAGCGACCGCGGGACTGAAAAACTGTTTTTT
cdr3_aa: CATSDRGTEKLFF

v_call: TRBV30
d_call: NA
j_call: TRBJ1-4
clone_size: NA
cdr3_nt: TGTGCCTGGAGTGGGTTTGGGGATAATGAAAAACTGTTTTTT
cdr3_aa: CAWSGFGDNEKLFF

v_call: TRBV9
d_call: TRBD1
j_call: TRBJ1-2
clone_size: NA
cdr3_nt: TGTGCCAGCAGCGTCCAGACAGGGTATGGCTACACCTTC
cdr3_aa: CASSVQTGYGYTF

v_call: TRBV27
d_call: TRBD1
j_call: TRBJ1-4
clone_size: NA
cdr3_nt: TGTGCCAGCAGTTTCTCGACAGGGTTAAATGAAAAACTGTTTTTT
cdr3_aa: CASSFSTGLNEKLFF

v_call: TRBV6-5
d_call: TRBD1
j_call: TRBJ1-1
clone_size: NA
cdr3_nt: TGTGCCAGCAGGGGGACAGGGCGGCCTGAAGCTTTCTTT
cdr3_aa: CASRGTGRPEAFF

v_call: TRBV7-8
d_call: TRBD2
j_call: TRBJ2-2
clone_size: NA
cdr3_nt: TGTGCCAGCAGCTTAGGGGGCGGGAGTCGGGTCACCGGGGAGCTGTTTTTT
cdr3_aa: CASSLGGGSRVTGELFF

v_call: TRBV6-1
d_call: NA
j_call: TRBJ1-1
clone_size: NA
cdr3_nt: TGTGCCATCGACCCGGAGATGAACACTGAAGCTTTCTTT
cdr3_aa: CAIDPEMNTEAFF

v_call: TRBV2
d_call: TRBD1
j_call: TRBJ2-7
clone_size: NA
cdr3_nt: TGTGCCAGCAGGACAGGGGCCGCCTACGAGCAGTACTTC
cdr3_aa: CASRTGAAYEQYF

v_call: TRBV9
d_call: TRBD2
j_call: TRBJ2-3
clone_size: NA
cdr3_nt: TGTGCCAGCAGTACTAGCGGGAGAGCTAACACAGATACGCAGTATTTT
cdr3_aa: CASSTSGRANTDTQYF

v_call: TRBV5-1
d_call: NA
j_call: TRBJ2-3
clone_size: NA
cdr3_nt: TGCGCCAGCAGCTTGGCCCCAGCGGGCCTTCCAGATACGCAGTATTTT
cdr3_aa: CASSLAPAGLPDTQYF

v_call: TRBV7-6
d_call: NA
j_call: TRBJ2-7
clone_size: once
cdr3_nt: TGTGCCAGCAGCTCGGGTGGTAGCTTAATCTACGAGCAGTACTTC
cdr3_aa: CASSSGGSLIYEQYF

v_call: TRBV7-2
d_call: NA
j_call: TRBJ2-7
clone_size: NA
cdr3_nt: TGTGCCAGCAGCCAGAGCCCGGGACGGTCCTACGAGCAGTACTTC
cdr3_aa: CASSQSPGRSYEQYF

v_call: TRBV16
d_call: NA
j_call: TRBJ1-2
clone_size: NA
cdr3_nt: TGTGCCAGCAGCGGGAACAGGGCCGGTGGCTACACCTTC
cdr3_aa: CASSGNRAGGYTF

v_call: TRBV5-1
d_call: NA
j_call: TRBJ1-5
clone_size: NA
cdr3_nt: TGCGCCAGCAGCTTGGCAGGGATCGAGCCCCAGCATTTT
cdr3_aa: CASSLAGIEPQHF

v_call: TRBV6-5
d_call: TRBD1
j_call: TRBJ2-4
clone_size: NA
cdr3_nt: TGTGCCAGCAGTTACTCGAGGGGGCTGAACACCCAAACTCAGTACTTC
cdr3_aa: CASSYSRGLNTQTQYF

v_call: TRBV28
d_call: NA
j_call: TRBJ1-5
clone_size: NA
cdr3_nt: TGTGCCAGCAGTTGGGGCAATCAGCCCCAGCATTTT
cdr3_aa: CASSWGNQPQHF

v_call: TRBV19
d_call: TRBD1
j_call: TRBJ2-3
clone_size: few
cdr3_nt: TGTGCCAGTAGTCTTAAAAGGGACAGGTACACAGATACGCAGTATTTT
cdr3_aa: CASSLKRDRYTDTQYF

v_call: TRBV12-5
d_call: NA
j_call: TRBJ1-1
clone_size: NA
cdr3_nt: TGTGCTAGTGGCAACGGGACCGGGCCTACTGAAGCTTTCTTT
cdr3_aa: CASGNGTGPTEAFF

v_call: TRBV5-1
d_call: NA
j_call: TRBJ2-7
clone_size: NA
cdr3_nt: TGCGCCAGCACCCTAGGGGACACACTGTACGAGCAGTACTTC
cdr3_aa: CASTLGDTLYEQYF

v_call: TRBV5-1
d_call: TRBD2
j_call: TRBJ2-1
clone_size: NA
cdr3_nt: TGCGCCAGCAGCTTGGCCCCGGCTAGCGGCAATGAGCAGTTCTTC
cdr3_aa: CASSLAPASGNEQFF

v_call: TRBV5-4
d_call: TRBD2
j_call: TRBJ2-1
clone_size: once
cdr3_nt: TGTGCCAGCAGCTTGGCTCCTAGCGGCTCCTACAATGAGCAGTTCTTC
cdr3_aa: CASSLAPSGSYNEQFF

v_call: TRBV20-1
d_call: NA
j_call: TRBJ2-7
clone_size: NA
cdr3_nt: TGCAGTGCTAGGGGGGGGCACGAGCAGTACTTC
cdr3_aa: CSARGGHEQYF

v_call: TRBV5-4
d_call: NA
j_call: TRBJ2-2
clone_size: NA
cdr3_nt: TGTGCCAGCAGCCTCAGAGCCATGAACACCGGGGAGCTGTTTTTT
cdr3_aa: CASSLRAMNTGELFF

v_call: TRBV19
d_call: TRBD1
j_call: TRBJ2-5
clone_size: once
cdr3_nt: TGTGCCAGCACAGGGGCGGGAGAGACCCAGTACTTC
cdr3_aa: CASTGAGETQYF

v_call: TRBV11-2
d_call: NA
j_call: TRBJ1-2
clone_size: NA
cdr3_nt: TGTGCCAGCAGCCAAGGTGAGGGATCAATCTATGGCTACACCTTC
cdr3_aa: CASSQGEGSIYGYTF

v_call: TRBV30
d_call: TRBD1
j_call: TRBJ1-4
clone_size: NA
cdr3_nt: TGTGCCTCACCGGGACAGGGGCAGCCAACTAATGAAAAACTGTTTTTT
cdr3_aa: CASPGQGQPTNEKLFF

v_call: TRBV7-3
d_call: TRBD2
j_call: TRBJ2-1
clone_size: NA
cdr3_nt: TGTGCCAGCAGAGATACTAGCGGGAGCGATGAGCAGTTCTTC
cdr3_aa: CASRDTSGSDEQFF

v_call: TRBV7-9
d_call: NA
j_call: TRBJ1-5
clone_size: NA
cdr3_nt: TGTGCCAGCAGCTTAGGGACAGCGGGTTGGTCGCCCCAGCATTTT
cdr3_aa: CASSLGTAGWSPQHF